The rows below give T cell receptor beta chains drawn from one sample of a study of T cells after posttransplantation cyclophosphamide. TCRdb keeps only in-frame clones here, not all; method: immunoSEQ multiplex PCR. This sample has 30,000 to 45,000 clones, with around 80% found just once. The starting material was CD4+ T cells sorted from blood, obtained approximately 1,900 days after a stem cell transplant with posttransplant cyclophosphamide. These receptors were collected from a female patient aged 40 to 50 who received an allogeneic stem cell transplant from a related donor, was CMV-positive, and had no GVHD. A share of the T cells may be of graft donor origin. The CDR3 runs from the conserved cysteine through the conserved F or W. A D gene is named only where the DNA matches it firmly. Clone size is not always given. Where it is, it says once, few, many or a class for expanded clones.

CASSRTSGTYEQYF	TGTGCCAGCAGTCGGACTAGCGGGACCTACGAGCAGTACTTC	TRBV6-1	TRBJ2-7	TRBD2	.
CSVETVNQQYF	TGCAGCGTTGAAACAGTCAATCAGCAGTACTTC	TRBV29-1	TRBJ2-5	.	.
CASSEARLAEQFF	TGTGCCAGCAGTGAAGCGCGGCTAGCGGAGCAGTTCTTC	TRBV2	TRBJ2-1	.	.
CASTRTGGLGTDTQYF	TGTGCCAGCACCAGAACAGGGGGCCTAGGGACAGATACGCAGTATTTT	TRBV9	TRBJ2-3	TRBD1	.
CASSEIGQGIYEQYF	TGTGCCAGCAGTGAAATCGGACAGGGGATCTACGAGCAGTACTTC	TRBV6-1	TRBJ2-7	TRBD1	once
CASSGPRGGRSYEQYF	TGTGCCAGCAGTGGGCCCCGAGGGGGTAGAAGCTACGAGCAGTACTTC	TRBV27	TRBJ2-7	.	.
CASSLGGTISGNTIYF	TGTGCCAGCAGCTTAGGGGGCACCATCTCTGGAAACACCATATATTTT	TRBV7-9	TRBJ1-3	.	.
CASSEALGGQYF	TGTGCCAGCAGTGAAGCGCTTGGAGGGCAGTACTTC	TRBV2	TRBJ2-5	.	.
CASSPGQGLDEQFF	TGTGCCAGCTCACCAGGGCAGGGGTTGGATGAGCAGTTCTTC	TRBV18	TRBJ2-1	.	.
CASSLRRRGETQYF	TGTGCCAGCAGCTTGCGACGGCGGGGGGAGACCCAGTACTTC	TRBV14	TRBJ2-5	TRBD2	.
CASSLVGQGVSPLHF	TGTGCCAGCAGCTTAGTGGGACAGGGTGTATCACCCCTCCACTTT	TRBV11-2	TRBJ1-6	TRBD1	.
CASSPQGISYEQYF	TGTGCCAGCAGCCCACAGGGTATCTCCTACGAGCAGTACTTC	TRBV5-4	TRBJ2-7	.	.
CATRTGRTGELFF	TGTGCCACCCGGACAGGGCGCACCGGGGAGCTGTTTTTT	TRBV27	TRBJ2-2	TRBD1	.
CASSLGGGEHSYGELFF	TGCGCCAGCAGCTTGGGAGGGGGCGAACATTCATACGGGGAGCTGTTTTTT	TRBV5-1	TRBJ2-2	TRBD1	.
CASSLLHGTVDMWQPQHF	TGTGCCAGCAGCTTGCTCCACGGGACAGTCGACATGTGGCAGCCCCAGCATTTT	TRBV5-5	TRBJ1-5	TRBD1	.
CASRYRAGDTEAFF	TGTGCCAGCAGGTACAGGGCAGGGGACACTGAAGCTTTCTTT	TRBV2	TRBJ1-1	.	.
CASLPGGYTGELFF	TGTGCCAGCTTACCCGGGGGGTACACCGGGGAGCTGTTTTTT	TRBV7-8	TRBJ2-2	TRBD2	.
CASSRPRGDRTNTGELFF	TGTGCCAGCAGCAGGCCTAGGGGGGACAGGACGAACACCGGGGAGCTGTTTTTT	TRBV7-9	TRBJ2-2	TRBD1	.
CATSGGVGEQFF	TGTGCCACTTCAGGGGGAGTAGGTGAGCAGTTCTTC	TRBV10-3	TRBJ2-1	TRBD1	few
CASSVTALQETQYF	TGCGCCAGCAGCGTGACAGCCCTACAAGAGACCCAGTACTTC	TRBV5-1	TRBJ2-5	.	.
CASRGQISGNTIYF	TGTGCCAGCAGGGGACAGATCTCTGGAAACACCATATATTTT	TRBV28	TRBJ1-3	TRBD1	.
CASSVVSGGTDTQYF	TGTGCCAGCAGCGTAGTTAGCGGGGGCACAGATACGCAGTATTTT	TRBV9	TRBJ2-3	TRBD2	.
CASSPGQGAGETQYF	TGTGCCAGCAGCCCAGGACAGGGGGCGGGGGAGACCCAGTACTTC	TRBV7-2	TRBJ2-5	TRBD1	.
CASTLSKPGLRNEQYF	TGTGCCAGCACCCTCTCAAAGCCGGGGTTAAGGAACGAGCAGTACTTC	TRBV7-9	TRBJ2-7	.	few
CASSVGDGNTIYF	TGTGCCAGCAGTGTAGGGGATGGAAACACCATATATTTT	TRBV2	TRBJ1-3	.	few